This TCR beta chain is from a study of blood T cell repertoires in COVID-19. V lost 2 bases to trimming and J lost 1 base; unmatched junction nucleotides: 11. CDR1 is MNHEY and CDR2 is SMNVEV in the germline V gene (reference sequence). This CDR3 is built from 19 residues. Clones were sequenced by immunoSEQ multiplex PCR, and TCRdb holds only the in-frame ones, with some missing. This table holds some 210,000 clones, roughly 92% found once. This TCR came from a man between 60 and 75 years old with COVID-19, enrolled during active disease. Sequencing was carried out using peripheral blood. V gene TRBV27 combines with J gene TRBJ2-7, with 13 bases matching TRBD2. The CDR3 nucleotides are TGTGCCAGCAGTTTAAGGACTAGCGGGAGAATATTCGGATCCTACGAGCAGTACTTC. It specifies CASSLRTSGRIFGSYEQYF.